This TCR beta chain was sequenced during a study of cytomegalovirus exposure and HLA in healthy donors. Study details: Findings of an earlier analysis included more than 90 million unique TCR beta sequences from 190 million or so T cells. Of 398 genotyped donors, roughly 81% clustered with self-reported Caucasian donors.

The CDR3 is made up of 17 amino acids. The V gene lost 0 bases and the J gene lost 3 bases, with 16 bases spanning the gap. From germline, CDR1 is MGHRA and CDR2 YSYEKL. This clone was detected a few times. The PCR had 60 Vbeta and 13 Jbeta primers. Repertoires were generated with immunoSEQ multiplex PCR, while TCRdb's copy carries only in-frame clones and drops some. The data hold fewer than 200,000 clones, with 65% to 85% observed a single time. The specimen sequenced was PBMCs. The source is a man aged 40-55 years in good health and CMV-seropositive. V gene TRBV4-1 combines with J gene TRBJ2-3; a weak D match, TRBD1 (6 bases). The CDR3 reads CASSQDSVGARTDTQYF. CDR3 nucleotide sequence: TGCGCCAGCAGCCAAGATTCGGTGGGGGCCCGAACAGATACGCAGTATTTT.